This T cell receptor beta chain was recovered during a study of T cells expressing NK-cell markers. Findings of the study overall: Whether expanded NKG2C+ T cell clones were HCMV-specific remained unclear.

Production of TCR beta cDNA relied on 5'RACE template switching with UMIs. TCRdb reanalyzed the 5' RACE reads and collapses them to one entry per CDR3 protein, without DNA. The clone table shows 400,000 to 550,000 distinct CDR3 sequences, with the ten largest holding 7.3%. Germline loops: CDR1 SGHNT, CDR2 YYREEE (reference sequence). The CDR3 spans 14 residues. On this clonotype: The antigen is undetermined.

Sequencing used blood T cells: a sorted CD56 or NKG2C T cell subset, CD4+ or CD8+ T cells, or bulk PBMC T cells (not recorded which). The sequence derives from a woman between 18 and 75 years old in good health. The chain recombines TRBV5-4 with TRBJ2-5; checking the TCRdb D call of TRBD2 is not possible without DNA. This CDR3 is CASSEGLAKETQYF. Full variable domain (remainder filled in from reference TRBV5-4 and TRBJ2-5): ETGVTQSPTHLIKTRGQQVTLRCSSQSGHNTVSWYQQALGQGPQFIFQYYREEENGRGNFPPRFSGLQFPNYSSELNVNALELDDSALYLCASSEGLAKETQYFGPGTRLLVL.